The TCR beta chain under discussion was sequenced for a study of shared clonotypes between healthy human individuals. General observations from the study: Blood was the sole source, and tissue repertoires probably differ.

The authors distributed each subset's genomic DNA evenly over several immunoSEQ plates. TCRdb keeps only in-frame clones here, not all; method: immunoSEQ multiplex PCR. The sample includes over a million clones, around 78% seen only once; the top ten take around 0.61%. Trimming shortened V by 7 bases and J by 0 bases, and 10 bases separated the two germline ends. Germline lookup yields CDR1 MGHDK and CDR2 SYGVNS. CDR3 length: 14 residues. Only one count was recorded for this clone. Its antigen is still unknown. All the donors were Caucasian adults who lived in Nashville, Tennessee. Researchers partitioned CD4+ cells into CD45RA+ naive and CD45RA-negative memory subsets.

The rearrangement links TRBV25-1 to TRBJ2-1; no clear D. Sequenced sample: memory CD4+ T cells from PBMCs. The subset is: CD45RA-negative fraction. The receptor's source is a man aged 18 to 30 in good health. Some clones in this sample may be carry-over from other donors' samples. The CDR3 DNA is TGTGCCAGCAATGCCCCCAGCTCCTACAATGAGCAGTTCTTC. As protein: CASNAPSSYNEQFF. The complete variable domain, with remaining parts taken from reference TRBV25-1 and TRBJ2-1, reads EADIYQTPRYLVIGTGKKITLECSQTMGHDKMYWYQQDPGMELHLIHYSYGVNSTEKGDLSSESTVSRIRTEHFPLTLESARPSHTSQYLCASNAPSSYNEQFFGPGTRLTVL.